These T cell receptor beta chains were read from a single sample in a study of T cell clones after liver transplantation. Sequencing was performed with immunoSEQ multiplex PCR; in TCRdb, only in-frame clones are kept and a portion is missing. The sample carries some 57,000 clones, less than 75% recorded once. This sample comprised CD4+ T cells from blood, obtained at the 22-month timepoint. Receptor source: a human patient who received a liver transplant. Part of the T cell pool may stem from the graft donor. CDR3s include the opening cysteine and the closing phenylalanine or tryptophan. The D gene is left open where the match is weak. The size of a clone is reported for some rows only, either as once, few or many, or as a class for expanded clones.

d_gene	abundance	j_gene	len	v_gene	CDR3aa	CDR3nt
.	.	TRBJ2-7	14	TRBV9	CASSGGGMLYEQYF	TGTGCCAGCAGCGGAGGAGGGATGCTTTACGAGCAGTACTTC
.	.	TRBJ2-7	14	TRBV19	CASSIDVRTDEQYF	TGTGCCAGTAGTATAGACGTGAGGACCGACGAGCAGTACTTC
TRBD1	.	TRBJ2-2	14	TRBV27	CAGRTGKVVGELFF	TGTGCCGGCCGGACAGGGAAGGTCGTCGGGGAGCTGTTTTTT
.	once	TRBJ1-1	14	TRBV6-1	CASSERDSRSEAFF	TGTGCCAGCAGTGAGAGGGACTCTCGGTCTGAAGCTTTCTTT
.	.	TRBJ2-7	15	TRBV25-1	CASSDSQGGDYEQYF	TGTGCCAGCAGTGACTCACAGGGAGGAGACTACGAGCAGTACTTC
.	.	TRBJ1-6	16	TRBV11-2	CASSFGWARYNSPLHF	TGTGCCAGCAGCTTCGGGTGGGCCCGATATAATTCACCCCTCCACTTT
TRBD1	.	TRBJ1-4	17	TRBV11-2	CASSFSSGTGGNEKLFF	TGTGCCAGCAGCTTCTCTTCCGGGACAGGGGGAAATGAAAAACTGTTTTTT
TRBD1	.	TRBJ1-4	16	TRBV28	CASSFYRGLNTEKLFF	TGTGCCAGCAGTTTCTACAGGGGGCTGAACACTGAAAAACTGTTTTTT
.	.	TRBJ2-1	13	TRBV5-5	CASSFLARNEQFF	TGTGCCAGCAGCTTCCTAGCCCGAAATGAGCAGTTCTTC
.	.	TRBJ1-1	13	TRBV7-3	CASSNQWDTEAFF	TGTGCCAGCAGCAATCAGTGGGACACTGAAGCTTTCTTT
.	.	TRBJ1-6	17	TRBV27	CASTRGRGARRNSPLHF	TGTGCCAGCACCCGGGGGAGGGGGGCTAGACGGAATTCACCCCTCCACTTT
.	.	TRBJ1-4	14	TRBV7-9	CASSLGTANEKLFF	TGTGCCAGCAGCTTAGGGACAGCTAATGAAAAACTGTTTTTT
TRBD1	.	TRBJ2-1	16	TRBV9	CASSVRTGTGGYEQFF	TGTGCCAGCAGCGTAAGAACCGGGACAGGGGGTTATGAGCAGTTCTTC
TRBD2	.	TRBJ2-2	16	TRBV19	CASSLTSGWDTGELFF	TGTGCCAGTAGTTTAACTAGCGGGTGGGATACCGGGGAGCTGTTTTTT
.	few	TRBJ1-2	13	TRBV15	CATSQEGNYGYTF	TGTGCCACCAGCCAAGAAGGGAACTATGGCTACACCTTC
.	.	TRBJ1-5	15	TRBV5-1	CASSLGGYSNQPQHF	TGCGCCAGCAGCTTGGGCGGGTATAGCAATCAGCCCCAGCATTTT
.	few	TRBJ2-7	15	TRBV11-2	CASSLERGPGYEQYF	TGTGCCAGCAGCTTAGAGAGGGGACCAGGCTACGAGCAGTACTTC
.	few	TRBJ1-2	12	TRBV28	CASRSGNYGYTF	TGTGCCAGCAGATCGGGTAACTATGGCTACACCTTC
.	.	TRBJ2-6	18	TRBV10-1	CASSRSTIAQSRANVLTF	TGCGCCAGCAGTCGGTCAACGATCGCACAAAGTCGGGCCAACGTCCTGACTTTC
TRBD2	medium-sized	TRBJ2-3	15	TRBV2	CASSVERGAGDTQYF	TGTGCCAGCAGTGTCGAGCGGGGGGCGGGAGATACGCAGTATTTT
.	.	TRBJ1-2	13	TRBV2	CASSDRGVDGYTF	TGTGCCAGCAGTGATAGGGGGGTAGATGGCTACACCTTC
.	.	TRBJ1-5	13	TRBV6-5	CASSPGGIQPQHF	TGTGCCAGCAGTCCCGGGGGTATTCAGCCCCAGCATTTT
TRBD2	.	TRBJ2-5	15	TRBV6-5	CASSPTGTSLKTQYF	TGTGCCAGCAGCCCTACCGGGACTAGTTTAAAGACCCAGTACTTC
.	.	TRBJ1-4	14	TRBV5-1	CASSLELGNEKLFF	TGCGCCAGCAGCTTGGAACTGGGGAATGAAAAACTGTTTTTT
.	.	TRBJ2-7	11	TRBV20-1	CSASWGDEQYF	TGCAGTGCCAGCTGGGGGGACGAGCAGTACTTC
TRBD1	.	TRBJ2-1	15	TRBV5-6	CASSLGGQGASEQFF	TGTGCCAGCAGCTTGGGTGGACAGGGGGCCAGTGAGCAGTTCTTC
.	once	TRBJ2-7	11	TRBV20-1	CSASWSSEQYF	TGCAGTGCTAGTTGGAGCAGCGAGCAGTACTTC
.	.	TRBJ1-2	16	TRBV28	CASSSLGDTRAYGYTF	TGTGCCAGCAGCTCCCTGGGGGACACGCGAGCCTATGGCTACACCTTC
.	.	TRBJ2-5	13	TRBV7-3	CASSLFEKETQYF	TGTGCCAGCAGCTTATTCGAAAAGGAGACCCAGTACTTC
.	few	TRBJ2-7	16	TRBV4-1	CASSQERKGSLYEQYF	TGCGCCAGCAGCCAAGAGCGGAAAGGGTCCCTCTACGAGCAGTACTTC
TRBD1	few	TRBJ1-1	18	TRBV4-2	CASSQATGGQRMNTEAFF	TGTGCCAGCAGCCAAGCTACAGGGGGCCAACGTATGAACACTGAAGCTTTCTTT
.	.	TRBJ1-1	12	TRBV23-1	CASSRWNTEAFF	TGCGCCAGCAGTCGATGGAACACTGAAGCTTTCTTT
TRBD1	.	TRBJ1-5	15	TRBV28	CASSLWDGQGNPQHF	TGTGCCAGCAGTTTATGGGACGGACAGGGGAACCCCCAGCATTTT
TRBD1	.	TRBJ2-2	17	TRBV27	CASSLKRQGGNPGELFF	TGTGCCAGCAGTTTAAAACGACAGGGTGGTAATCCCGGGGAGCTGTTTTTT
.	.	TRBJ1-2	14	TRBV11-2	CASSFVGPNYGYTF	TGTGCCAGCAGCTTCGTTGGCCCTAACTATGGCTACACCTTC
TRBD2	.	TRBJ2-1	15	TRBV11-3	CASSPGGSGGDEQFF	TGTGCCAGCAGCCCCGGGGGTAGCGGGGGCGATGAGCAGTTCTTC